The rows below give T cell receptor beta chains drawn from one sample of a study of cytomegalovirus exposure and HLA in healthy donors. TCRdb's table, derived via immunoSEQ multiplex PCR, lists solely in-frame clones and lacks some. In the table there are 120,000 to 150,000 clones, 60% to 85% of which are singletons. Sequencing input: PBMCs. The receptors stem from a male donor in good health and CMV-seronegative. Each CDR3 is given with its conserved first and last residue. The D gene is left open where the match is weak. Expanded clones are given a class, and other clones once, few, many or no size at all.

j_call	d_call	v_call	clone_size	cdr3_aa	cdr3_nt
TRBJ1-1	TRBD1	TRBV7-6	-	CASSLGQGNTEAFF	TGTGCCAGCAGCTTAGGACAGGGGAACACTGAAGCTTTCTTT
TRBJ1-2	TRBD1	TRBV25-1	-	CASSETGLSGYTF	TGTGCCAGCAGTGAGACAGGGCTATCTGGCTACACCTTC
TRBJ1-2	-	TRBV10-3	-	CAISGWDNGYTF	TGTGCCATCAGTGGATGGGACAATGGCTACACCTTC
TRBJ1-6	TRBD1	TRBV5-6	once	CASSLELGMGQGSSPLHF	TGTGCCAGCAGCTTGGAATTGGGCATGGGACAGGGGAGTTCACCCCTCCACTTT
TRBJ1-3	-	TRBV10-1	-	CASPDTDGRGTGNTIYF	TGCGCCAGCCCGGATACCGACGGGAGGGGCACTGGAAACACCATATATTTT
TRBJ2-7	-	TRBV7-8	few	CASSALYSEQYF	TGTGCCAGCAGCGCCCTCTATAGCGAGCAGTACTTC
TRBJ1-2	-	TRBV29-1	-	CSVEEGAIGYTF	TGCAGCGTTGAAGAGGGGGCTATTGGCTACACCTTC
TRBJ1-3	-	TRBV30	-	CAWSPSGFSSGNTIYF	TGTGCCTGGAGTCCCTCGGGGTTCAGCTCTGGAAACACCATATATTTT
TRBJ2-1	-	TRBV6-5	-	CASTFSSGEYNEQFF	TGTGCCAGCACCTTCTCAAGCGGCGAGTACAATGAGCAGTTCTTC
TRBJ2-1	TRBD1	TRBV18	-	CASSLAGTGVGNEQFF	TGTGCCAGCTCACTAGCCGGGACAGGGGTTGGCAATGAGCAGTTCTTC
TRBJ2-7	TRBD2	TRBV6-5	-	CASRAGLAGVYEQYF	TGTGCCAGCAGAGCAGGACTAGCGGGGGTCTACGAGCAGTACTTC
TRBJ2-3	TRBD2	TRBV13	-	CASSFSGSKGDTQYF	TGTGCCAGCAGCTTCAGCGGGAGCAAAGGAGATACGCAGTATTTT
TRBJ1-2	TRBD1	TRBV25-1	-	CASSTRTGEYGYTF	TGTGCCAGCAGTACCCGGACAGGGGAGTATGGCTACACCTTC
TRBJ2-5	-	TRBV7-7	-	CASSPRDQETQYF	TGTGCTAGCAGCCCCCGGGACCAAGAGACCCAGTACTTC
TRBJ2-4	-	TRBV28	-	CASSPLEILAKNIQYF	TGTGCCAGCAGCCCCCTCGAGATCCTAGCCAAAAACATTCAGTACTTC
TRBJ2-1	TRBD2	TRBV7-2	-	CASSFLAGDNNEQFF	TGTGCCAGCAGCTTTTTAGCGGGGGATAACAATGAGCAGTTCTTC
TRBJ2-7	-	TRBV7-8	-	CASSILRTSFSYEQYF	TGTGCCAGCAGCATCCTCCGGACTTCCTTCTCCTACGAGCAGTACTTC
TRBJ2-1	TRBD2	TRBV4-2	few	CASSQVGTSGNNEQFF	TGTGCCAGCAGCCAAGTCGGGACTAGCGGAAACAATGAGCAGTTCTTC
TRBJ1-3	-	TRBV7-9	-	CASSLGQGAGNTIYF	TGTGCCAGCAGCTTAGGCCAGGGTGCCGGAAACACCATATATTTT
TRBJ1-2	TRBD1	TRBV14	-	CASRPNSGTGPYGYTF	TGTGCCAGCAGACCCAACTCCGGGACAGGTCCCTATGGCTACACCTTC
TRBJ2-5	-	TRBV15	-	CATSRDGQETQYF	TGTGCCACCAGCAGAGACGGCCAAGAGACCCAGTACTTC
TRBJ1-2	TRBD1	TRBV29-1	-	CSVEEPSGGRFGYTF	TGCAGCGTTGAAGAGCCCTCAGGGGGCCGGTTTGGCTACACCTTC
TRBJ2-7	TRBD1	TRBV11-3	-	CASSIRTGHEQYF	TGTGCCAGCAGCATCCGGACAGGGCACGAGCAGTACTTC
TRBJ2-1	TRBD2	TRBV4-1	-	CASSYRLAGVSSSSYNEQFF	TGCGCCAGCAGCTATAGACTAGCGGGAGTCTCTAGTAGCTCCTACAATGAGCAGTTCTTC
TRBJ2-7	-	TRBV7-9	few	CASSLVPGEAYEQYF	TGTGCCAGCAGCTTAGTTCCGGGGGAAGCCTACGAGCAGTACTTC
TRBJ2-5	TRBD1	TRBV10-3	-	CAIRASHDRGQETQYF	TGTGCCATCCGAGCTTCACACGACAGGGGGCAAGAGACCCAGTACTTC
TRBJ1-4	TRBD1	TRBV6-1	-	CASRTTGGNEKLFF	TGTGCCAGCAGGACTACAGGGGGCAACGAAAAACTGTTTTTT
TRBJ2-7	-	TRBV4-3	-	CASSPGVSYEQYF	TGCGCCAGCAGCCCCGGGGTCTCCTACGAGCAGTACTTC
TRBJ2-7	TRBD2	TRBV27	-	CASSLSGGKLNEQYF	TGTGCCAGCAGTTTATCCGGGGGGAAGCTTAACGAGCAGTACTTC
TRBJ1-1	-	TRBV9	-	CASSAGMNTEAFF	TGTGCCAGCAGCGCGGGGATGAACACTGAAGCTTTCTTT
TRBJ1-1	-	TRBV6-5	-	CASSYSVPEEAEAFF	TGTGCCAGCAGTTACTCTGTCCCGGAGGAGGCTGAAGCTTTCTTT
TRBJ1-1	-	TRBV19	-	CASSSLQGWTEAFF	TGTGCCAGTAGCTCTCTCCAGGGGTGGACTGAAGCTTTCTTT
TRBJ1-2	TRBD1	TRBV5-1	-	CASSADAGTGGGYTF	TGCGCCAGCAGCGCTGATGCCGGGACAGGGGGCGGCTACACCTTC
TRBJ1-2	TRBD1	TRBV27	-	CASSLSTGSSGGYTF	TGTGCCAGCAGTTTATCGACAGGGAGCTCTGGAGGCTACACCTTC
TRBJ2-5	-	TRBV15	-	CATSRLYNEETQYF	TGTGCCACCAGCAGGCTCTATAACGAAGAGACCCAGTACTTC
TRBJ2-2	TRBD1	TRBV9	-	CASSPRTGRTGELFF	TGTGCCAGCAGCCCCCGGACAGGGCGAACCGGGGAGCTGTTTTTT
TRBJ2-3	TRBD2	TRBV30	-	CAWGRGGGSTDTQYF	TGTGCCTGGGGCCGAGGCGGGGGGAGCACAGATACGCAGTATTTT
TRBJ2-7	-	TRBV27	-	CASSLLTGYEQYF	TGTGCCAGCAGTTTACTAACAGGGTACGAGCAGTACTTC
TRBJ2-2	-	TRBV6-1	-	CASSGSARVENTGELFF	TGTGCCAGCAGTGGCAGTGCTCGGGTTGAAAACACCGGGGAGCTGTTTTTT
TRBJ1-1	-	TRBV11-3	-	CASSSDRATEAFF	TGTGCCAGCAGCTCGGACAGAGCCACTGAAGCTTTCTTT
TRBJ1-1	-	TRBV5-6	-	CASSYPGTGGNTEAFF	TGTGCCAGCAGCTACCCCGGGACTGGAGGGAACACTGAAGCTTTCTTT
TRBJ2-1	-	TRBV14	-	CASSQVFRSSYNEQFF	TGTGCCAGCAGCCAAGTTTTTAGGAGCTCCTACAATGAGCAGTTCTTC